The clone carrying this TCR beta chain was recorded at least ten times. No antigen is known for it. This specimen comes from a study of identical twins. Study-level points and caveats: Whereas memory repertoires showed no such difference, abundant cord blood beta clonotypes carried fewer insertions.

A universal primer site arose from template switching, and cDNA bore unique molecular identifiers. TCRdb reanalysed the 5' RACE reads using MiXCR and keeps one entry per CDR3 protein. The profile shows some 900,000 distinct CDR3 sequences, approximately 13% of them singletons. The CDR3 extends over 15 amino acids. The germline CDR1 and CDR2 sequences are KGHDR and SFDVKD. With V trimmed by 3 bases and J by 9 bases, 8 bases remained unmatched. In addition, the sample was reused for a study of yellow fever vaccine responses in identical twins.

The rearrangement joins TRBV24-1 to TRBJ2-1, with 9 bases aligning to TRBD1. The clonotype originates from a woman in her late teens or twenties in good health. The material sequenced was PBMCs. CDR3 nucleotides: TGTGCCACCAGTGATCCACAGGGGGCATCTAGTGAGCAGTTCTTC. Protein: CATSDPQGASSEQFF.